One and the same sample provided the 11 T cell receptor beta chains below, sequenced in a study of T cells expressing NK-cell markers. No DNA is given; TCRdb re-called the 5' RACE reads and lists each CDR3 protein once. The sample includes a few hundred thousand distinct CDR3 sequences. The specimen sequenced was blood T cells: a sorted CD56 or NKG2C T cell subset, CD4+ or CD8+ T cells, or bulk PBMC T cells (not recorded which). The receptors originated from a man between 18 and 69 years old in good health.

The chain employs TRBV9 and TRBJ2-2; the TRBD1 assignment by TCRdb is unverifiable without DNA. The CDR3 runs to 14 residues. CDR1 and CDR2 (germline): SGDLS, YYNGEE. CDR3 residues: CASSDGTGSGELFF.

V is TRBV5-1 and J is TRBJ2-7; TCRdb calls TRBD1, which cannot be checked without DNA. CDR3 length equals 14 residues. The V gene's germline CDR1 is SGHRS and CDR2 YFSETQ. The CDR3 reads CASSPPETGYEQYF.

The rearrangement uses TRBV6-1 and TRBJ2-5; TCRdb reports TRBD1, a call that lacks DNA to check it against. Germline assignment: CDR1 MNHNS and CDR2 SASEGT. The CDR3 runs 15 residues. The CDR3 region is CASSDLLRGSWTQYF.

V gene TRBV2 combines with J gene TRBJ2-7; without DNA, the TCRdb call of TRBD1 cannot be checked. Germline CDR1 is SNHLY and CDR2 is FYNNEI. This CDR3 has 12 residues. The CDR3: CASRSNRGEQYF. The whole variable domain, remainder taken from reference TRBV2 and TRBJ2-7, is EPEVTQTPSHQVTQMGQEVILRCVPISNHLYFYWYRQILGQKVEFLVSFYNNEISEKSEIFDDQFSVERPDGSNFTLKIRSTKLEDSAMYFCASRSNRGEQYFGPGTRLTVT.

The chain carries TRBV15 and TRBJ1-2. The CDR3 covers 17 residues. CDR1 and CDR2 (germline): LNHNV, YYDKDF (reference sequence). This CDR3 reads CATSPQKKKPANYGYTF.

V and J are TRBV6-5 and TRBJ1-4. The length of the CDR3 is 13 residues. The germline V gene encodes CDR1 MNHEY and CDR2 SVGAGI. CDR3 sequence: CASSYSLNEKLFF.

The rearrangement links TRBV7-9 to TRBJ2-1; TCRdb lists TRBD2, though no DNA is available to test this call. Germline V gene sequence: CDR1 SEHNR, CDR2 FQNEAQ (reference sequence). The CDR3 extends over 17 amino acids. CDR3 loop: CASSLGIAGGRYNEQFF.

The chain combines TRBV7-9 with TRBJ2-5; TCRdb's D call of TRBD1 is untestable without DNA. Germline values: CDR1 SEHNR, CDR2 FQNEAQ (reference sequence). The CDR3 is 14 amino acids. CDR3 in amino acids: CASSSTGLQETQYF.

The rearrangement uses TRBV20-1 and TRBJ2-5. Germline values: CDR1 DFQATT, CDR2 SNEGSKA (reference sequence). This CDR3 is 14 amino acids long. This chain's CDR3 is CSAVAGVEIETQYF.

The chain joins TRBV28 to TRBJ2-4; the TCRdb D gene call, TRBD1, has no DNA to confirm it. The V gene's germline CDR1 is MDHEN and CDR2 SYDVKM. CDR3 length: 13 residues. CDR3: CASSLITGSIQYF.

This rearrangement joins TRBV20-1 to TRBJ1-2. Germline loops: CDR1 DFQATT, CDR2 SNEGSKA (reference sequence). The CDR3 is made up of 11 amino acids. The chain's CDR3 is CSARSPGGYTF.